This T cell receptor beta chain comes out of a study of T-cell reconstitution after alpha-beta-depleted transplantation in children. The trim removed 2 bases at V and 4 bases at J, leaving 4 bases unmatched. The CDR3 contains 14 residues. The germline V gene has CDR1 LGHDT and CDR2 YNNKEL (reference sequence). This clonotype was picked up many times. Researchers prepared the TCRbeta library using unique molecular identifiers, the study reports. TCRdb reprocessed the PCR reads with MiXCR, giving one entry per CDR3 protein. The table has 220,000 or so distinct CDR3 sequences, 6.5% to 10% seen once. Here the sequenced sample was PBMCs, mostly from graft donor cells, taken 180 days after TCRalphabeta/CD19-depleted stem cell transplant. V and J are TRBV3-1 and TRBJ1-2; TRBD1 matches 7 bases. The origin of this receptor is a male patient aged 5 to 17 who had a stem cell transplant for acute lymphoblastic leukemia, so the T cells may come from the graft donor. CDR3 sequence reads: CASSQTGTVYGYTF. The CDR3 coding sequence is TGTGCCAGCAGCCAAACCGGGACAGTCTATGGCTACACCTTC.